This is a list of T cell receptor beta chains from one sample in a study of blood T cell repertoires in COVID-19. Clones were sequenced by immunoSEQ multiplex PCR, and TCRdb holds only the in-frame ones, with some missing. The profile shows approximately 240,000 clones, around four fifths of them singletons. The sequencing sample was made of peripheral blood. These receptors were taken from a woman between 55 and 75 years old who had recovered from COVID-19. CDR3s include the opening cysteine and the closing phenylalanine or tryptophan. The D gene is left open where the match is weak. Size tells how often a clone was seen (once, few, many) or the class of an expanded clone, and some rows leave it out.

j_call d_call cdr3_length clone_size v_call cdr3_nt cdr3_aa
TRBJ1-1 . 14 many TRBV9 TGTGCCAGCAGCGTAGCTTACAGGAACACTGAAGCTTTCTTT CASSVAYRNTEAFF
TRBJ1-3 . 12 . TRBV3-1/TRBV3-2 TGTGCCAGCAGCCCGGGGGGGGACACCATATATTTT CASSPGGDTIYF
TRBJ2-5 TRBD1 16 . TRBV6-2/TRBV6-3 TGTGCCAGCAGGCCTCAGACAGGGTGGTACCAAGAGACCCAGTACTTC CASRPQTGWYQETQYF
TRBJ2-1 TRBD2 16 . TRBV24-1 TGTGCCACCAGTGGAAGGACTAGCGGGGGGGCATATGAGCAGTTCTTC CATSGRTSGGAYEQFF
TRBJ2-1 TRBD2 16 . TRBV3-1/TRBV3-2 TGTGCCAGCAGCCAACCGACTAGCGGGACTTACAATGAGCAGTTCTTC CASSQPTSGTYNEQFF
TRBJ2-1 TRBD2 16 . TRBV7-9 TGTGCCAGCAGCTTAACTAGCGGGGTCTCCTACAATGAGCAGTTCTTC CASSLTSGVSYNEQFF
TRBJ1-5 TRBD1 17 . TRBV7-9 TGTGCCAGCAGCTTATACCTTGGGGACAGGGTCAATCAGCCCCAGCATTTT CASSLYLGDRVNQPQHF
TRBJ1-2 . 13 few TRBV3-1/TRBV3-2 TGTGCCAGCAGCCGCAGGGAAGACTATGGCTACACCTTC CASSRREDYGYTF
TRBJ2-2 . 16 . TRBV3-1/TRBV3-2 TGTGCCAGCAGCCAAGTTGGGGGGACGAACGCCGGGGAGCTGTTTTTT CASSQVGGTNAGELFF
TRBJ1-3 TRBD1 14 once TRBV11-2 TGTGCCAGCAGGGGGACAGTCTCTGGAAACACCATATATTTT CASRGTVSGNTIYF
TRBJ1-5 . 14 . TRBV4-3 TGCGCCAGCAGCAGGGGGATCGGCAATCAGCCCCAGCATTTT CASSRGIGNQPQHF
TRBJ2-1 . 16 . TRBV5-1 TGCGCCAGCAGCTTGGAAGCGACAGGTGGATACAATGAGCAGTTCTTC CASSLEATGGYNEQFF
TRBJ1-1 . 14 . TRBV21-1 TGTGCCAGCAGCAAACTCAGGGCGAACACTGAAGCTTTCTTT CASSKLRANTEAFF
TRBJ1-1 . 16 . TRBV3-1/TRBV3-2 TGTGCCAGCAGCCAAGATGCTGGGACACTGAACACTGAAGCTTTCTTT CASSQDAGTLNTEAFF
TRBJ2-1 TRBD2 16 . TRBV5-4 TGTGCCAGCAGCTTGTATCGGACGGGGGGGCTCAATGAGCAGTTCTTC CASSLYRTGGLNEQFF
TRBJ2-3 . 15 once TRBV7-8 TGTGCCAGCAGCTTAGACGGGACTAGCACAGATACGCAGTATTTT CASSLDGTSTDTQYF
TRBJ2-1 . 18 few TRBV7-9 TGTGCCAGCAGCTTACCCCCCCTGGACAGGAGGGCATACAATGAGCAGTTCTTC CASSLPPLDRRAYNEQFF
TRBJ2-1 TRBD2 15 . TRBV6-5 TGTGCCAGCAGACGTAGCGGGAGCTCCTACAATGAGCAGTTCTTC CASRRSGSSYNEQFF
TRBJ2-1 TRBD2 15 . TRBV4-2 TGTGCCAGCGCCAAAACCGGGGGGGCCTTAACTGAGCAGTTCTTC CASAKTGGALTEQFF
TRBJ2-7 . 18 . TRBV19 TGTGCCAGTAGTATAGCTAAAATGGGACTTCGGGGAGACTACGAGCAGTACTTC CASSIAKMGLRGDYEQYF
TRBJ2-3 . 14 . TRBV6-2/TRBV6-3 TGTGCCAGCAGTTACCCAAACAGGGTAGTTACGCAGTATTTT CASSYPNRVVTQYF
TRBJ2-2 TRBD1 14 once TRBV6-5 TGTGCCAGCATCAGGGACAGTTCATCGGGGGAGCTGTTTTTT CASIRDSSSGELFF
TRBJ2-1 TRBD2 17 . TRBV11-2 TGTGCCAGCAGCTTAGGGCCCGCCGGCGGGGGGCAGGATGAGCAGTTCTTC CASSLGPAGGGQDEQFF
TRBJ1-2 . 14 . TRBV15 TGTGCCACCAGCCCTGGGGGGGGCCCATATGGCTACACCTTC CATSPGGGPYGYTF
TRBJ2-2 . 14 . TRBV6-2/TRBV6-3 TGTGCCAGCAGTTACTCGAGGAGAGCCGGGGAGCTGTTTTTT CASSYSRRAGELFF
TRBJ2-6 TRBD1 15 . TRBV11-3 TGTGCCAGCAGTACAGGGGACTCTGGGGCCAACGTCCTGACTTTC CASSTGDSGANVLTF
TRBJ1-1 TRBD1 16 . TRBV4-2 TGTGCCAGCAGCCAGACGGCAAGGGGGCTCAACACTGAAGCTTTCTTT CASSQTARGLNTEAFF
TRBJ2-5 TRBD2 17 . TRBV3-1/TRBV3-2 TGTGCCAGCAGCCAAGATCCTTGGACTAGCGGGAGGGAGACCCAGTACTTC CASSQDPWTSGRETQYF
TRBJ1-2 . 13 . TRBV25-1 TGTGCCAGCAGTAAAGGGGCCCGCTATGGCTACACCTTC CASSKGARYGYTF
TRBJ1-1 TRBD1 13 . TRBV6-5 TGTGCCAGCAGTCCTGACAGGGGCACTGAAGCTTTCTTT CASSPDRGTEAFF
TRBJ2-5 . 13 once TRBV7-3 TGTGCCAGCAGCCCCTCGGGGAGAGAGACCCAGTACTTC CASSPSGRETQYF
TRBJ1-3 TRBD1 16 . TRBV5-1 TGCGCCAGCAGCTTAACTGGACAGGGGAGGGGAAACACCATATATTTT CASSLTGQGRGNTIYF
TRBJ1-5 . 15 . TRBV2 TGTGCCAGCAGTGAATTGGGGTACGGGGATCAGCCCCAGCATTTT CASSELGYGDQPQHF
TRBJ2-1 TRBD2 16 . TRBV7-9 TGTGCCAGCAGCCCCCCCCTAGCGGGGGGGTACAATGAGCAGTTCTTC CASSPPLAGGYNEQFF
TRBJ2-1 TRBD2 16 once TRBV7-2 TGTGCCAGCAGCTTAGCGCCCAGCGGGGGGGCCAATGAGCAGTTCTTC CASSLAPSGGANEQFF
TRBJ1-2 TRBD1 17 . TRBV4-1 TGCGCCAGCAGCCAGGGGGGGACAGGGGGCGTCGCATACGGCTACACCTTC CASSQGGTGGVAYGYTF
TRBJ2-1 . 14 few TRBV28 TGTGCCAGCAGTCTCCCCCACAGCTACAATGAGCAGTTCTTC CASSLPHSYNEQFF
TRBJ1-2 TRBD1 15 . TRBV30 TGTGCCTGGGTACGACAGGGGGCTGATAGGATTGGCTACACCTTC CAWVRQGADRIGYTF
TRBJ1-6 TRBD1 14 . TRBV28 TGTGCCAGCAAATACCACAGGGGGGATTCACCCCTCCACTTT CASKYHRGDSPLHF
TRBJ2-2 . 16 . TRBV11-2 TGTGCCAGCAGCTTAATGGCAGTTGAGAACACCGGGGAGCTGTTTTTT CASSLMAVENTGELFF
TRBJ2-3 TRBD2 18 once TRBV18 TGTGCCAGCTTTTTCACCAGCCTAGCGGGGGGCCTCACAGATACGCAGTATTTT CASFFTSLAGGLTDTQYF
TRBJ1-2 TRBD1 14 . TRBV2 TGTGCCAGCAGTGGGGGCAGGGGGGACTATGGCTACACCTTC CASSGGRGDYGYTF
TRBJ1-2 TRBD1 13 . TRBV2 TGTGCCAGCAGTGGGGGACAGACCTATGGCTACACCTTC CASSGGQTYGYTF
TRBJ2-3 TRBD2 16 . TRBV9 TGTGCCAGCAGGCCCCCTGGTATAGCGGGGTACGATACGCAGTATTTT CASRPPGIAGYDTQYF
TRBJ1-5 TRBD1 16 . TRBV20-1 TGCAGTGCTAGTCAGACCGGGACAGGGGTTTATCAGCCCCAGCATTTT CSASQTGTGVYQPQHF
TRBJ2-1 . 16 . TRBV6-5 TGTGCCAGCAGTTCAAGCGGTGGCTCGCCCAGGAATGAGCAGTTCTTC CASSSSGGSPRNEQFF
TRBJ2-1 TRBD2 13 . TRBV6-5 TGTGCCAGCGGTCGCGGGGGGGCTGATGAGCAGTTCTTC CASGRGGADEQFF
TRBJ1-5 . 13 . TRBV21-1 TGTGCCAGCAGCAAAGTGGGGAGGCAGCCCCAGCATTTT CASSKVGRQPQHF
TRBJ2-7 . 14 . TRBV5-1 TGCGCCAGCAGCTTGTTGGAGGGGGCTTACGAGCAGTACTTC CASSLLEGAYEQYF
TRBJ1-2 . 14 . TRBV3-1/TRBV3-2 TGTGCCAGCAGTCCAATAGGAAGGGGCTATGGCTACACCTTC CASSPIGRGYGYTF
TRBJ2-7 TRBD2 11 few TRBV5-4 TGTGCCAGCAGCACCGGACTAGCTTCAACTTTC CASSTGLASTF
TRBJ2-5 TRBD1 15 few TRBV30 TGTGCCTGGAGTGTACCGGGACAGGGGAGGGAGACCCAGTACTTC CAWSVPGQGRETQYF